This entry lists 7 T cell receptor beta chains sequenced from one sample in a study of blood T cell repertoires in COVID-19 (dated by TCRdb to the early 2020s). Library preparation used the immunoSEQ multiplex PCR assay. TCRdb provides this immuneACCESS table in a form limited to in-frame rearrangements. Some clones are lacking; in checked studies, under half of them reflect an unresolved V gene, and why the rest are absent is not known. For this sample the table gives some 190,000 clones, of which 70% to 90% were detected only once. Jointly, the top ten make up 6.2% of the sample. Sample: peripheral blood. Receptors originate from a woman aged 40 to 50 who had recovered from COVID-19.

The CDR3 DNA reads TGCGCCAGCAGCCAAGGGGGACTAGCGGGATGGAGCGATGAGCAGTTCTTC. Residues: CASSQGGLAGWSDEQFF. This chain links TRBV4-3 with TRBJ2-1; 13 bases are shared with TRBD2. From germline, CDR1 is LGHNA and CDR2 YSLEER. V shed 1 base, J shed 8 bases, and the junction held 8 bases outside the gene matches. The CDR3 is 17 residues long.

This chain connects TRBV10-3 to TRBJ2-1, with 7 bases aligning to TRBD1. The germline V gene encodes CDR1 ENHRY and CDR2 SYGVKD. This CDR3 contains 13 residues. After removal of 2 bases from V and 10 bases from J, the junction contained 5 bases not matched to a gene. The CDR3 is CAISEPRDREQFF. The CDR3 nucleotides read TGTGCCATCAGTGAGCCCAGGGACAGAGAGCAGTTCTTC.

In this sample, this clone turned up once. The J gene is TRBJ2-1, the V gene TRBV12-5, with a weak D call TRBD2 (5 bases). CDR1 is LGHNT, CDR2 FRNRAP, per germline. Trimming stripped 3 bases from V and 5 bases from J, with 14 bases between. The CDR3 contains 15 residues. The CDR3 sequence: CASGFVSDGNNEQFF. CDR3 in DNA: TGTGCTAGTGGTTTCGTCTCCGACGGGAACAATGAGCAGTTCTTC.

The V call is TRBV3-1 (or the pseudogene TRBV3-2), the J call TRBJ1-1; possible D gene TRBD1, 6 bases. The CDR3 totals 17 residues. Trimming pared 1 base from V and 1 base from J, leaving 16 bases between. The germline CDR1 and CDR2 sequences are LGHDT and YNNKEL (reference sequence). The CDR3 DNA reads as TGTGCCAGCAGCCAAGCTGTAGGGGCAGGGGCGAACACTGAAGCTTTCTTT. The encoded protein is CASSQAVGAGANTEAFF.

This rearrangement joins TRBV2 to TRBJ2-2; 10 positions agree with TRBD2. Germline CDR1 SNHLY, CDR2 FYNNEI. There are 15 residues in the CDR3. J gave up 3 bases and V 6 bases, and 4 bases lay outside the gene matches. The DNA of the CDR3 is TGTGCCAGCAGAAGGACTAGCGGCGACACCGGGGAGCTGTTTTTT. Its protein is CASRRTSGDTGELFF.

V and J are TRBV11-2 and TRBJ2-7; 9 bases fit TRBD2. The CDR3 extends over 16 amino acids. CDR1 and CDR2 (germline): SGHAT, FQNNGV. The junction had 12 bases not matched to a gene; V was cut back by 7 bases and J by 2 bases. The DNA for the CDR3 is TGTGCCAGCACCATCACCCAGCGGGAGGATCCCTACGAGCAGTACTTC. It encodes CASTITQREDPYEQYF.

The chain recombines TRBV6-5 with TRBJ2-7, with D perhaps matching TRBD1 (5 bases). V lost 5 bases to trimming and J lost 0 bases, with 14 bases between them. Germline V gives CDR1 MNHEY, CDR2 SVGAGI. The CDR3 covers 15 residues. The CDR3 sequence: CASSIDSRSSYEQYF. CDR3 bases: TGTGCCAGCAGTATAGACAGCCGTAGCTCCTACGAGCAGTACTTC.